This T cell receptor beta chain appears in the sequencing data of a study of blood T cells in healthy people across ages. Study-wide points: Naive T cell percentage showed a strong correlation with TCR beta diversity. The long-lived group displayed more naive CD4+ cells, plus higher diversity, than the aged donors did.

V was pared by 1 base and J by 2 bases, with 4 bases of the junction left unmatched. This CDR3 spans 16 amino acids. Germline CDR1 and CDR2: LGHDT and YNNKEL (reference sequence). Combining a sample-barcoded 5' primer with a J-beta primer mix, a second PCR ran for roughly 6 to 11 cycles. Every cDNA molecule bore a tag from a template-switch adaptor containing 12 random nucleotides. TCRdb fed the 5' RACE reads into MiXCR, producing one record per CDR3 protein. Among roughly 1,500,000 distinct CDR3 sequences, roughly 40% were seen once, and the ten largest hold 7% to 9%. Worth noting for this clonotype: What it binds is unknown.

The TCR sequence derives from a woman aged 18-30 years in good health. The chain uses TRBV3-1 and TRBJ2-7; TRBD2 matches 11 bases. The sequenced sample was blood. The chain's CDR3 is CASSQALAGEPYEQYF. DNA for the CDR3: TGTGCCAGCAGCCAAGCACTAGCGGGGGAGCCCTACGAGCAGTACTTC.